This is a list of T cell receptor beta chains from one sample in a study of shared clonotypes between healthy human individuals. The method was immunoSEQ multiplex PCR; TCRdb's version includes in-frame clones alone and lacks a portion of them. Altogether about 650,000 clones are present, over 95% being singletons, with the ten largest covering less than 0.13%. Material: naive CD8+ T cells sorted from blood. These receptors were obtained from a woman aged 30 to 39 in good health. Each CDR3 is given with its conserved first and last residue. Fields, in order: D gene, J gene, V gene, clone size, CDR3 protein, CDR3 DNA. The D gene is left open where the match is weak. Clone size appears in some rows only: once, few, many, or a class for an expanded clone.

-	TRBJ1-1	TRBV18	-	CASSPPTINTEAFF	TGTGCCAGCTCACCACCGACGATTAACACTGAAGCTTTCTTT
-	TRBJ2-3	TRBV5-4	-	CASSLAGGADTQYF	TGTGCCAGCAGCTTGGCTGGGGGAGCAGATACGCAGTATTTT
-	TRBJ2-1	TRBV7-9	-	CASSGTGMSSYNEQFF	TGTGCCAGCAGCGGGACGGGAATGAGCTCCTACAATGAGCAGTTCTTC
-	TRBJ2-2	TRBV15	-	CATSVTSSTGELFF	TGTGCCACCAGCGTCACTAGCTCCACCGGGGAGCTGTTTTTT
-	TRBJ1-5	TRBV27	-	CASSFGGQPQHF	TGTGCCAGCAGTTTTGGCGGTCAGCCCCAGCATTTT
-	TRBJ2-3	TRBV14	-	CASSPRDGSSTDTQYF	TGTGCCAGCAGCCCCAGGGACGGATCTAGCACAGATACGCAGTATTTT
TRBD2	TRBJ2-2	TRBV13	-	CASSPQAGVTGELFF	TGTGCCAGCAGCCCGCAAGCGGGAGTCACCGGGGAGCTGTTTTTT
-	TRBJ2-1	TRBV11-2	-	CASSQGLGGSSNEQFF	TGTGCCAGCAGCCAGGGGTTAGGCGGGAGTTCGAATGAGCAGTTCTTC
-	TRBJ2-1	TRBV9	-	CASSVEAGLGYNEQFF	TGTGCCAGCAGCGTAGAGGCGGGACTGGGGTACAATGAGCAGTTCTTC
-	TRBJ2-1	TRBV19	-	CASSIRGYNEQFF	TGTGCCAGTAGTATAAGGGGATACAATGAGCAGTTCTTC
-	TRBJ1-5	TRBV28	-	CASSINAGGGRYGSNQPQHF	TGTGCCAGCAGCATAAATGCCGGGGGTGGCCGATATGGGAGCAATCAGCCCCAGCATTTT
-	TRBJ2-7	TRBV4-1	-	CASSHEGGFYEQYF	TGCGCCAGCAGCCATGAGGGGGGGTTCTACGAGCAGTACTTC
-	TRBJ1-2	TRBV27	-	CASSLSNRSGYTF	TGTGCCAGCAGTTTATCGAATCGTTCTGGCTACACCTTC
-	TRBJ2-7	TRBV7-9	-	CASSLGKGVGESYEQYF	TGTGCCAGCAGCTTAGGAAAGGGGGTAGGGGAGTCCTACGAGCAGTACTTC
-	TRBJ2-1	TRBV4-1	-	CASSQDRGLREQFF	TGCGCCAGCAGCCAAGACAGGGGATTAAGGGAGCAGTTCTTC
-	TRBJ1-6	TRBV6-5	-	CASSSESSYNSPLHF	TGTGCCAGCAGTTCTGAGAGCTCCTATAATTCACCCCTCCACTTT
-	TRBJ1-1	TRBV28	-	CASSLGLRDGEAFF	TGTGCCAGCAGTTTAGGTTTGAGGGACGGTGAAGCTTTCTTT
-	TRBJ2-2	TRBV4-1	-	CASQKGLASNTGELFF	TGCGCCAGCCAAAAGGGTCTAGCGTCGAACACCGGGGAGCTGTTTTTT
-	TRBJ2-2	TRBV15	-	CATSQSSGELFF	TGTGCCACCAGCCAGAGCTCTGGGGAGCTGTTTTTT
TRBD1	TRBJ2-7	TRBV10-1	-	CAREDRGLHEQYF	TGCGCCAGAGAGGACAGGGGGCTCCACGAGCAGTACTTC
-	TRBJ2-7	TRBV25-1	-	CASSDRLFPYEQYF	TGTGCCAGCAGCGACAGGTTATTCCCCTACGAGCAGTACTTC
-	TRBJ2-1	TRBV6-5	-	CASSYGRTAEQFF	TGTGCCAGCAGTTACGGACGAACGGCTGAGCAGTTCTTC
TRBD2	TRBJ2-7	TRBV27	-	CASSPQLRGDYEQYF	TGTGCCAGCAGTCCTCAATTGCGGGGGGACTACGAGCAGTACTTC
TRBD2	TRBJ2-1	TRBV7-8	-	CASSLVAGGPNEQFF	TGTGCCAGCAGCTTAGTGGCGGGAGGGCCAAATGAGCAGTTCTTC
-	TRBJ2-7	TRBV9	-	CANYTHEQYF	TGTGCCAATTACACCCACGAGCAGTACTTC
-	TRBJ1-1	TRBV6-5	-	CASSYSGAVEAFF	TGTGCCAGCAGTTACTCCGGGGCGGTTGAAGCTTTCTTT
TRBD1	TRBJ1-1	TRBV7-9	few	CASSISQGLVGTEAFF	TGTGCCAGCAGTATTTCACAGGGGCTGGTGGGGACTGAAGCTTTCTTT
TRBD2	TRBJ2-3	TRBV2	once	CASSLTGLAVADTQYF	TGTGCCAGCAGTCTCACGGGACTAGCAGTGGCAGATACGCAGTATTTT
-	TRBJ2-7	TRBV28	-	CASSSATRTYEQYF	TGTGCCAGCAGTTCGGCTACTAGAACCTACGAGCAGTACTTC
TRBD1	TRBJ2-7	TRBV9	-	CASSVGTGAYEQYF	TGTGCCAGCAGCGTCGGGACAGGAGCCTACGAGCAGTACTTC
TRBD2	TRBJ2-2	TRBV6-1	-	CASSELAGFRELFF	TGTGCCAGCAGTGAACTAGCGGGATTCAGGGAGCTGTTTTTT
-	TRBJ2-7	TRBV7-9	-	CASSPGGRVENEQYF	TGTGCCAGCAGCCCCGGGGGTAGAGTTGAAAACGAGCAGTACTTC
TRBD1	TRBJ2-1	TRBV27	-	CASSSGTGYYNEQFF	TGTGCCAGCAGTTCCGGGACAGGGTATTACAATGAGCAGTTCTTC
-	TRBJ2-1	TRBV11-2	-	CASSGGLEQFF	TGTGCCAGCAGCGGCGGACTCGAGCAGTTCTTC
TRBD2	TRBJ2-7	TRBV7-9	once	CASSPPTAGPYEQYF	TGTGCCAGCAGCCCCCCTACAGCGGGGCCCTACGAGCAGTACTTC
-	TRBJ2-2	TRBV7-8	-	CASSFLRGNTGELFF	TGTGCCAGCAGCTTTTTGCGGGGAAACACCGGGGAGCTGTTTTTT
TRBD1	TRBJ2-1	TRBV27	-	CASSPGQGTRYNEQFF	TGTGCCAGCAGCCCGGGACAGGGGACCAGATACAATGAGCAGTTCTTC
-	TRBJ1-5	TRBV28	-	CASSLGPSNQPQHF	TGTGCCAGCAGTTTGGGACCGAGCAATCAGCCCCAGCATTTT
-	TRBJ1-1	TRBV27	-	CASSLTGNTEAFF	TGTGCCAGCAGCCTGACAGGGAACACTGAAGCTTTCTTT
-	TRBJ1-5	TRBV28	few	CASSFGILQPQHF	TGTGCCAGCAGTTTTGGCATTCTCCAGCCCCAGCATTTT
TRBD2	TRBJ2-1	TRBV9	-	CASSPGTSGASYNEQFF	TGTGCCAGCAGCCCCGGGACTAGCGGGGCGTCCTACAATGAGCAGTTCTTC
-	TRBJ2-4	TRBV28	-	CASERGRAKNIQYF	TGTGCCAGCGAAAGAGGGCGAGCCAAAAACATTCAGTACTTC
TRBD1	TRBJ2-7	TRBV13	once	CASSLDRGSYEQYF	TGTGCCAGCAGCTTGGACAGGGGAAGTTACGAGCAGTACTTC
-	TRBJ2-7	TRBV27	-	CASATGFPYEQYF	TGTGCCAGCGCGACAGGATTCCCCTACGAGCAGTACTTC
-	TRBJ1-1	TRBV4-1	-	CASSQDEGSLEAFF	TGCGCCAGCAGCCAAGATGAGGGGAGCTTAGAAGCTTTCTTT
-	TRBJ1-4	TRBV7-9	-	CASSGGRNEKLFF	TGTGCCAGCAGCGGAGGACGGAATGAAAAACTGTTTTTT